The T cell receptor beta chain described here comes from a study of blood T cell repertoires in COVID-19. Study overall: The cDNA or gDNA used as material had been derived from T cells, B-cell-depleted T cells, or PBMCs.

The CDR3 contains 11 residues. Trimming stripped 4 bases from V and 5 bases from J, with 6 bases between. Per the original methods: Nucleated cell number was recorded as an estimate derived from reference gene primer amplification. This table comes from immunoSEQ multiplex PCR, and its TCRdb copy is limited to in-frame clones, with some not included. The V and J calls and clone size are taken from that table; D and trimming were inferred from the DNA. This table holds about 140,000 clones, 84% found once. The sequenced sample was peripheral blood. The receptor's source is a human donor in a cohort sampled during active COVID-19. The chain uses TRBV12-3 or TRBV12-4 and TRBJ2-7; unclear D gene. CDR3 in amino acids: CASSSKNEQYF. The CDR3 nucleotides are TGTGCCAGCAGTTCCAAAAACGAGCAGTACTTC.